This T cell receptor beta chain was captured in a study of blood T cell repertoires in COVID-19. Study-level information: Sources were T cells, B-cell-depleted T cells, or PBMCs; the material itself was cDNA or gDNA.

During active infection, Seattle patients enrolled and were then monitored through disease. The protocol was immunoSEQ multiplex PCR, while the TCRdb copy is restricted to in-frame clones and leaves out a portion. The sample holds under 400,000 clones; about 87% are singletons and the top ten take about 10%. With V trimmed by 4 bases and J by 2 bases, 4 bases remained unmatched. CDR3 length: 16 residues. Germline V gene lookup returns CDR1 SNHLY and CDR2 FYNNEI. V is TRBV2 and J is TRBJ2-2; 10 bases match TRBD2. This clonotype was obtained from a woman younger than 45 with COVID-19, enrolled during active disease. The sequencing input was peripheral blood. The CDR3 DNA reads as TGTGCCAGCAGTGTTTCACTAGCGGGAAACACCGGGGAGCTGTTTTTT. As protein: CASSVSLAGNTGELFF.